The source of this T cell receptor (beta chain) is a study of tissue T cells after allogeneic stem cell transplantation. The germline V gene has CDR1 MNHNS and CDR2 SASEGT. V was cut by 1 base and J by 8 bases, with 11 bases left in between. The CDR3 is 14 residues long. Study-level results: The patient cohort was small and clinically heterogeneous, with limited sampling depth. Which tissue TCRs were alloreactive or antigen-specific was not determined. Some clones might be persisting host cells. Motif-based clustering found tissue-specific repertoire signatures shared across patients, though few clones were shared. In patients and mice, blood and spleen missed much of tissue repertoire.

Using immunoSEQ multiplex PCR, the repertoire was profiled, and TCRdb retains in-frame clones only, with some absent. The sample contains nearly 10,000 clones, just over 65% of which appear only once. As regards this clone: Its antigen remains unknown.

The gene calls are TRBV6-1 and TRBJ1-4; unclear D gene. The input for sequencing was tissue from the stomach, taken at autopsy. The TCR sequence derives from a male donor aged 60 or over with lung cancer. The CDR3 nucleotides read TGTGCCAGCAGTGAAGGTGCGGGGAGCGAAAAACTGTTTTTT. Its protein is CASSEGAGSEKLFF.